The 25 T cell receptor beta chains presented below share a single source sample, sequenced in a study of T-cell reconstitution after alpha-beta-depleted transplantation in children. Preparation of the TCRbeta library used unique molecular identifiers. TCRdb re-derived calls from the PCR reads in MiXCR, one entry per CDR3 protein. The table lists around 190,000 distinct CDR3 sequences, approximately 6.3% of them singletons. Sequencing used PBMCs, obtained before TCRalphabeta/CD19-depleted stem cell transplant. The origin of the receptors is a boy aged 2-9 years with acute lymphoblastic leukemia, due to receive a stem cell transplant.

This clonotype was counted ten times or more. This sequence joins TRBV20-1 and TRBJ1-1, with 10 bases identical to TRBD1. Germline trimming cut 6 bases from V and 4 bases from J; bases unmatched to any gene: 8. The CDR3 runs to 14 residues. Per germline, CDR1 DFQATT and CDR2 SNEGSKA (reference sequence). The CDR3 DNA is TGCAGTGCCCGCCGACAGGGGGCGAGCACTGAAGCTTTCTTT. Translated: CSARRQGASTEAFF.

CDR3 region: CASSQEFGNYGYTF. In DNA, the CDR3 is TGTGCCAGCAGCCAAGAGTTCGGGAACTATGGCTACACCTTC. The chain employs TRBV4-2 and TRBJ1-2; no clear D. CDR1 is LGHNA and CDR2 is YNFKEQ in the germline V gene. This CDR3 has 14 residues. V was clipped by 0 bases and J by 2 bases, with 7 bases between them.

The V call is TRBV6-1, the J call TRBJ2-7; possibly TRBD2 for D (6 bases). V was trimmed by 7 bases and J by 3 bases, leaving 19 bases between them. The CDR3 runs 15 residues. The germline gives CDR1 MNHNS, CDR2 SASEGT. The CDR3 region is CASTLWEDSYYEQYF. The CDR3 DNA follows: TGTGCCAGCACTCTCTGGGAGGACTCCTACTACGAGCAGTACTTC.

This clonotype has a count of ten or more. The rearrangement links TRBV12-3 or TRBV12-4 to TRBJ2-1; D may be TRBD1 (5 bases). CDR3 length equals 15 residues. V dropped 3 bases and J dropped 1 base, with 10 bases sitting between them. CDR3 sequence reads: CASSFGRASYNEQFF. In DNA, the CDR3 is TGTGCCAGCAGTTTTGGCAGGGCATCCTACAATGAGCAGTTCTTC.

This chain uses TRBV5-5 with TRBJ1-1; tentative D call: TRBD1 (6 bases). The CDR3 runs 12 residues. Trimming cost V 5 bases and J 11 bases, with 16 bases left between them. CDR1 and CDR2 (germline): SGHKS, YYEKEE (reference sequence). The CDR3 DNA sequence: TGTGCCAGCAGTCAAGGGGCAGGGGTCGCTTTCTTT. Translation gives CASSQGAGVAFF.

This clonotype was recorded once. The chain employs TRBV7-9 and TRBJ1-1, with D tentatively TRBD1 (5 bases). The CDR3 is 14 residues long. The germline V gene has CDR1 SEHNR and CDR2 FQNEAQ (reference sequence). Trimming took 2 bases from V and 3 from J, leaving 10 bases between them. CDR3 DNA sequence: TGTGCCAGCAGCTTATTTGGCAGGGACACTGAAGCTTTCTTT. This sequence encodes CASSLFGRDTEAFF.

This clonotype was recorded many times. The genes are TRBV6-7 and TRBJ2-1; 7 bases line up with TRBD2. TRBV6-7 is reported as an ORF; its role is uncertain. The CDR3 has 19 amino acids. J gave up 7 bases and V 0 bases, and 18 bases lay outside the gene matches. The CDR3 spells CASSYSIMWEGQGMNEQFF. As DNA, the CDR3 is TGTGCCAGCAGTTACTCGATCATGTGGGAGGGCCAAGGAATGAATGAGCAGTTCTTC.

This clonotype was counted ten times or more. The chain employs TRBV3-1 and TRBJ2-2; the match to TRBD1 covers 9 bases. In germline, CDR1 is LGHDT, CDR2 YNNKEL (reference sequence). J lost 4 bases, V lost 4 bases, and 4 bases had no gene match. The CDR3 totals 15 residues. The DNA of the CDR3 is TGTGCCAGCAGCCTAACAGGGGGCATCACCGGGGAGCTGTTTTTT. It specifies CASSLTGGITGELFF.

This clonotype was found many times. The chain joins TRBV20-1 to TRBJ1-2; possibly TRBD1 for D (6 bases). Germline CDR1 is DFQATT and CDR2 is SNEGSKA (reference sequence). This CDR3 contains 13 residues. V lost 0 bases and J 5 bases, leaving 10 bases between the germline ends. CDR3 nucleotides: TGCAGTGCTAGAGATGTTCAGGGGTATGGCTACACCTTC. Translated, it gives CSARDVQGYGYTF.

The sample holds many counts of this clonotype. This chain connects TRBV28 to TRBJ2-1; D unresolved. The CDR3 totals 12 residues. The ends were cut back, 8 bases at V and 4 bases at J, with 9 bases in the middle. Germline assignment: CDR1 MDHEN and CDR2 SYDVKM. The chain's CDR3 is CASRGPYNEQFF. In nucleotides, the CDR3 is TGTGCCAGCCGCGGACCTTACAATGAGCAGTTCTTC.

This clonotype was recorded at least ten times. The chain couples TRBV27 to TRBJ2-1, with 12 bases lining up with TRBD2. The V gene end was trimmed by 2 bases and the J gene end by 4 bases; junction bases not matched to a gene: 3. The CDR3 consists of 16 residues. Germline V gene sequence: CDR1 MNHEY, CDR2 SMNVEV (reference sequence). The CDR3 DNA reads TGTGCCAGCAGTTTACACGGACTAGCGGGGTACAATGAGCAGTTCTTC. This encodes CASSLHGLAGYNEQFF.

This clonotype was seen many times. The chain recombines TRBV28 with TRBJ1-1; TRBD1 aligns across 7 bases. V lost 6 bases to trimming and J lost 11 bases; unmatched junction nucleotides: 6. This CDR3 is 11 amino acids long. Germline V gene sequence: CDR1 MDHEN, CDR2 SYDVKM. CDR3 sequence reads: CASRSTGKAFF. The CDR3 coding sequence is TGTGCCAGCAGGTCGACAGGGAAGGCTTTCTTT.

This clonotype was detected ten times or more. The CDR3 DNA follows: TGTGCCAGCAGCTTGCGGGGCGCTGGGGCCAACGTCCTGACTTTC. Residues: CASSLRGAGANVLTF. The chain joins TRBV5-5 to TRBJ2-6; D may correspond to TRBD1 or TRBD2 (5 bases each). Germline CDR1 SGHKS, CDR2 YYEKEE (reference sequence). Trimming took off 1 base at V and 2 bases at J, with 7 bases between the two ends. CDR3 length equals 15 residues.

This chain links TRBV19 with TRBJ2-2; 10 bases agree with TRBD1. The CDR3 covers 15 residues. J gave up 4 bases and V 8 bases, and 7 bases lay outside the gene matches. Germline lookup yields CDR1 LNHDA and CDR2 SQIVND (reference sequence). CDR3 in DNA: TGTGCCAGTCGTCCGGGACAGGGGTTCACCGGGGAGCTGTTTTTT. Translating it yields CASRPGQGFTGELFF.

This clonotype has at least ten counts. V gene TRBV7-2 combines with J gene TRBJ2-2; D perhaps matches TRBD1 (6 bases). Germline-derived CDR1 and CDR2 are SGHTA and FQGNSA. The CDR3 extends over 15 amino acids. V shed 6 bases and J shed 4 bases, with 15 bases lying between them. The CDR3 loop is CASRYPGQSTGELFF. In DNA, the CDR3 is TGTGCCAGCAGGTATCCGGGACAAAGCACCGGGGAGCTGTTTTTT. Looking up the rest from reference TRBV7-2 and TRBJ2-2 gives the full variable domain: GAGVSQSPSNKVTEKGKDVELRCDPISGHTALYWYRQSLGQGLEFLIYFQGNSAPDKSGLPSDRFSAERTGGSVSTLTIQRTQQEDSAVYLCASRYPGQSTGELFFGEGSRLTVL.

J is TRBJ2-5 and V is TRBV19; weak D call: TRBD1 (6 bases). The CDR3 extends over 14 amino acids. Germline loops: CDR1 LNHDA, CDR2 SQIVND (reference sequence). The germline V and J ends were trimmed by 6 bases and 2 bases, with 13 bases remaining between them. In nucleotides, the CDR3 is TGTGCCAGTAGCAGGGGCAGGGAGCAAGAGACCCAGTACTTC. It yields the protein CASSRGREQETQYF.

The chain carries TRBV28 and TRBJ1-5; a possible D gene is TRBD1 (5 bases). Trimming took off 5 bases at V and 0 bases at J, with 20 bases between the two ends. Germline V lookup: CDR1 MDHEN, CDR2 SYDVKM. The CDR3 covers 18 residues. The CDR3 nucleotides are TGTGCCAGCAGTCTACCTGACAGTGGGGAGATTAGCAATCAGCCCCAGCATTTT. Translating gives CASSLPDSGEISNQPQHF.

In its sample, this clonotype was seen many times. This chain connects TRBV29-1 to TRBJ1-2, with TRBD1 matching 9 bases. The V gene end was trimmed by 3 bases and the J gene end by 7 bases; junction bases not matched to a gene: 6. The length of the CDR3 is 13 residues. CDR1 is SQVTM and CDR2 is ANQGSEA in the germline V gene. The CDR3 DNA reads TGCAGCGTTGAGGGGGACAGGGAGCCTGGCTACACCTTC. Residues: CSVEGDREPGYTF.

There are a few counts of this clonotype. The chain combines TRBV4-3 with TRBJ1-5; possibly TRBD1 for D (6 bases). Germline loops: CDR1 LGHNA, CDR2 YSLEER. V dropped 0 bases and J dropped 2 bases, with 17 bases sitting between them. This CDR3 region has 18 residues. The CDR3 bases are TGCGCCAGCAGCCAAGATCTTTCAGGGGAGCCAGGCAATCAGCCCCAGCATTTT. Its protein is CASSQDLSGEPGNQPQHF.

This clonotype was recorded at least ten times. The V and J genes are TRBV5-6 and TRBJ2-5, with D uncertain. There are 17 residues in the CDR3. V lost 5 bases to trimming and J lost 0 bases, with 20 bases between them. Germline V gene lookup returns CDR1 SGHDT and CDR2 YYEEEE. CDR3 region: CASSFLPMLEHQETQYF. The DNA of the CDR3 is TGTGCCAGCAGTTTCCTCCCCATGTTGGAACACCAAGAGACCCAGTACTTC.

In this sample, this clonotype turned up many times. The J gene is TRBJ1-4, the V gene TRBV12-3 or TRBV12-4; no clear D. The CDR3 contains 13 residues. V was trimmed by 3 bases and J by 8 bases, leaving 10 bases between them. The DNA of the CDR3 is TGTGCCAGCAGTTTGGCCAGCGGGGAAAAACTGTTTTTT. Encoded protein: CASSLASGEKLFF.

This clonotype appeared many times. DNA for the CDR3: TGTGCCAGCAGCCAAGAATTGGCTAGCGGGGCCCTCGCAGATACGCAGTATTTT. Its protein is CASSQELASGALADTQYF. The J gene is TRBJ2-3, the V gene TRBV4-2, with 9 bases matching TRBD2. CDR1 LGHNA and CDR2 YNFKEQ come from the germline V gene. This CDR3 has 18 residues. V dropped 0 bases and J dropped 4; count of bases not matched to a gene: 11.

This clonotype was counted between two and nine times. The rearrangement joins TRBV6-5 to TRBJ2-1; D is possibly TRBD1 (6 bases). This CDR3 spans 16 amino acids. CDR1 MNHEY and CDR2 SVGAGI come from the germline V gene. V lost 5 bases and J 3 bases, leaving 17 bases between the germline ends. The CDR3 region has the DNA TGTGCCAGCAGTCCTAAAACAGGGCGCGGCTACAATGAGCAGTTCTTC. Its protein is CASSPKTGRGYNEQFF.

In its sample, this clonotype is medium-sized (0.01 to 0.1%). The rearrangement links TRBV20-1 to TRBJ2-3; D is unclear. Germline lookup yields CDR1 DFQATT and CDR2 SNEGSKA (reference sequence). The germline V and J ends were trimmed by 0 bases and 5 bases, with 9 bases remaining between them. The CDR3 contains 13 residues. The CDR3 region has the DNA TGCAGTGCTAGAGATGGGCCGGGAGATACGCAGTATTTT. It codes for CSARDGPGDTQYF.

This clonotype was seen ten or more times. This sequence joins TRBV5-6 and TRBJ2-7; D not certain. The CDR3 consists of 16 residues. Germline V gene sequence: CDR1 SGHDT, CDR2 YYEEEE. Deletions cut 3 bases from V and 3 bases from J, with 19 bases between. The CDR3 DNA reads TGTGCCAGCAGCTCCTTTACACGCCGAGGAGACTACGAGCAGTACTTC. This encodes CASSSFTRRGDYEQYF.